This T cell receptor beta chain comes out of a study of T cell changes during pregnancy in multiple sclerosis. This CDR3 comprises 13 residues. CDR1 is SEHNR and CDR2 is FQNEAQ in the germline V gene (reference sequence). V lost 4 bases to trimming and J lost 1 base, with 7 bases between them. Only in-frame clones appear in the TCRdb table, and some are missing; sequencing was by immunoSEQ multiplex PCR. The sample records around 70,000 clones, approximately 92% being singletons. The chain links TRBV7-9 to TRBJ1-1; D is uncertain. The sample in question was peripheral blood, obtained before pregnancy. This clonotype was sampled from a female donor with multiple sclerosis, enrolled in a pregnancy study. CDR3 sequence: CASSYSTNTEAFF. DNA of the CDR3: TGTGCCAGCAGCTACTCAACGAACACTGAAGCTTTCTTT.